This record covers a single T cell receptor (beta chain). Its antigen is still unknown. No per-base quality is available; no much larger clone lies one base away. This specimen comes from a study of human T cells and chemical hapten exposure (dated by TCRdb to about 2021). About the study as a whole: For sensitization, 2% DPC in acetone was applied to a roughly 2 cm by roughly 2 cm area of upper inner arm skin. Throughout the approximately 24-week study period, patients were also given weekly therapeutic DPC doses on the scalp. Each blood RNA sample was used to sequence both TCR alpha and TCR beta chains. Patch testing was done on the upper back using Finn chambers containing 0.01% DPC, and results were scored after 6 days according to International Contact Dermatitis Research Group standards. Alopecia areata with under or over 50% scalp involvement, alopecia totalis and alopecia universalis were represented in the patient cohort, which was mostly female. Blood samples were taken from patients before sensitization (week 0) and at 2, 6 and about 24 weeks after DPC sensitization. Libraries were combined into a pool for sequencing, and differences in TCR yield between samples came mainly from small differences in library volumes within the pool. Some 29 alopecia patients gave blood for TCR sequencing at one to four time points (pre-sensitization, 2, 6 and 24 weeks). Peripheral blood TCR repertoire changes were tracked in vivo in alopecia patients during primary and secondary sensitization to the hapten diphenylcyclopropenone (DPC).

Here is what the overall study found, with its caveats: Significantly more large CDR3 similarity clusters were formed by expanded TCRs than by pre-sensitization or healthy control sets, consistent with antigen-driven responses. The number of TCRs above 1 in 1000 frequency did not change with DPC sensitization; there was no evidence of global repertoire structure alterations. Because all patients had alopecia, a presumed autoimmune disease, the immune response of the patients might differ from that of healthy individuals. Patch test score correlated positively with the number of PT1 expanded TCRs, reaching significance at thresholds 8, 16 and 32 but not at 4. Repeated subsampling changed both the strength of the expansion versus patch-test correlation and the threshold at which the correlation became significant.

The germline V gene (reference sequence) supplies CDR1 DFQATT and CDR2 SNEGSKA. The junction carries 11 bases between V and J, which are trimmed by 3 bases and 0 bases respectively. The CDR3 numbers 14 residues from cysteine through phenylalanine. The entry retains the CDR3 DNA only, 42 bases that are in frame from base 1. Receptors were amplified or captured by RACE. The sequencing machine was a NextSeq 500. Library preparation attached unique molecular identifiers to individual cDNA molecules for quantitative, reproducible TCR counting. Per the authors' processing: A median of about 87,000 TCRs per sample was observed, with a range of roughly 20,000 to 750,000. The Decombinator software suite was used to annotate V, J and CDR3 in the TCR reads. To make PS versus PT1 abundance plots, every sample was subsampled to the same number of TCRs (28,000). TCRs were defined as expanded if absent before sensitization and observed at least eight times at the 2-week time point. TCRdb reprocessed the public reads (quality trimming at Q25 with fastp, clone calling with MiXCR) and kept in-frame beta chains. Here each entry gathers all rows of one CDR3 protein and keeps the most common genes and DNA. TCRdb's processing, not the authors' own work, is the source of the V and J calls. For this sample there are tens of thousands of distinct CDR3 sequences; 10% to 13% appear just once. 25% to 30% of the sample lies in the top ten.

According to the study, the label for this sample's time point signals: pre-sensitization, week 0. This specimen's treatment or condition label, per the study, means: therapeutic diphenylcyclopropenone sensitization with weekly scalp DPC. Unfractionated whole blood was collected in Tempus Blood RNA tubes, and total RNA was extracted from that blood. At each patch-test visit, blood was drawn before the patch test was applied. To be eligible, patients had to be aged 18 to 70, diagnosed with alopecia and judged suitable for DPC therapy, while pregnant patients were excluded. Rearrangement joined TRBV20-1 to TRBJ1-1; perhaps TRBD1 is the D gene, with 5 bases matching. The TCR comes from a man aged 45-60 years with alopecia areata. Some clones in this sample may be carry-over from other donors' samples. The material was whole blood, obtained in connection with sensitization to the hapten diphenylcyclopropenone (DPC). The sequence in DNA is TGCAGTGCTAGTAGGGGAGCTATGAACACTGAAGCTTTCTTT. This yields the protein CSASRGAMNTEAFF.